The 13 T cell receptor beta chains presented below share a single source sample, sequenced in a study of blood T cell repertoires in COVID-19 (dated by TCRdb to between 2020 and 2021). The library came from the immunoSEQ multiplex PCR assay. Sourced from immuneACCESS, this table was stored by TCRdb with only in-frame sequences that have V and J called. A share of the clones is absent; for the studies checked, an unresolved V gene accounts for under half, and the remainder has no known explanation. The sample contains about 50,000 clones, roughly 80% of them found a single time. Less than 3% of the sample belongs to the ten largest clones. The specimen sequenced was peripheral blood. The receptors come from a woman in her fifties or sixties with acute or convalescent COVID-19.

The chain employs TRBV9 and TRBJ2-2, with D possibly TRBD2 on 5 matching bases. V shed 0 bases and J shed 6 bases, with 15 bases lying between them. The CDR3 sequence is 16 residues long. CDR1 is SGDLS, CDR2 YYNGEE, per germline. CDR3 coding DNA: TGTGCCAGCAGCGTAGGGCTAGGGAGCGAGTCCGGGGAGCTGTTTTTT. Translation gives CASSVGLGSESGELFF.

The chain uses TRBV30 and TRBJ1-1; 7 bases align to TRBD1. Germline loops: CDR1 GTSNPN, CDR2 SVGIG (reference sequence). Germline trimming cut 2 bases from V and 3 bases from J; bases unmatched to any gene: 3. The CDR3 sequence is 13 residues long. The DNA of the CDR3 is TGTGCCTGGAGTAGACAGGGTTACACTGAAGCTTTCTTT. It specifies CAWSRQGYTEAFF.

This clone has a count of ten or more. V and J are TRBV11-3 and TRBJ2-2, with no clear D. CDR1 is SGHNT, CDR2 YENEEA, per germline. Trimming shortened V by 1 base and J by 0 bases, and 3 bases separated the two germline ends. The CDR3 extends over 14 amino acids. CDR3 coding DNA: TGTGCCAGCAGCTTAGTAGCGAACACCGGGGAGCTGTTTTTT. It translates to CASSLVANTGELFF.

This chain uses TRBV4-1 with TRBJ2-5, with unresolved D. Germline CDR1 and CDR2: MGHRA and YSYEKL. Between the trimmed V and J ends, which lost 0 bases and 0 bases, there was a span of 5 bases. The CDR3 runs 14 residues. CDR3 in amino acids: CASSQDAYQETQYF. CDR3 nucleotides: TGCGCCAGCAGCCAAGACGCGTACCAAGAGACCCAGTACTTC.

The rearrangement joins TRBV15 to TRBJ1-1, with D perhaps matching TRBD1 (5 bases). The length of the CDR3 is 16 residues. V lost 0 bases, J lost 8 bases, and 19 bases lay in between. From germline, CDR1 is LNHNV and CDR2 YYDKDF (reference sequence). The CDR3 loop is CATSRDGRGGATEAFF. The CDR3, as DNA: TGTGCCACCAGCAGAGATGGCCGGGGAGGGGCGACCGAAGCTTTCTTT.

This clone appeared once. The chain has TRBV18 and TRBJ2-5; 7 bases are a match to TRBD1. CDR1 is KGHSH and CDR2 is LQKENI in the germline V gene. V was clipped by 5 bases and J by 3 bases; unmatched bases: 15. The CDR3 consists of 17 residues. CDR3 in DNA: TGTGCCAGCTCAAACAACCGGGACAGCCCCTCGGAAGAGACCCAGTACTTC. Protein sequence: CASSNNRDSPSEETQYF.

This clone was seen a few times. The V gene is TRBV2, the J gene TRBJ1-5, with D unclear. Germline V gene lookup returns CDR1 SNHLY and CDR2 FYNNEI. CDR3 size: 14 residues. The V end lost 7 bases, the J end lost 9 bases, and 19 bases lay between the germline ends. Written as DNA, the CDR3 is TGTGCCAGCACTGAGATGGGAGACCGTAGGCCCCAGCATTTT. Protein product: CASTEMGDRRPQHF.

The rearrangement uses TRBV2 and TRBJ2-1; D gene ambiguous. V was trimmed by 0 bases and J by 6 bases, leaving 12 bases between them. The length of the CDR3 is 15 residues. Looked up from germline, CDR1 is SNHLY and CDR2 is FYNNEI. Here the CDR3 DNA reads TGTGCCAGCAGTGAAGCTGGTCTTAGAAGCAATGAGCAGTTCTTC. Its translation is CASSEAGLRSNEQFF.

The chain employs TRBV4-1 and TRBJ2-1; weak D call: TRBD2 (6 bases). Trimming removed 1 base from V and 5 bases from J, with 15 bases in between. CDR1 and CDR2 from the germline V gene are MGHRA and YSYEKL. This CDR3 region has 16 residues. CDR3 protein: CASSQGVGTGNNEQFF. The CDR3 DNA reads TGCGCCAGCAGCCAAGGGGTGGGGACTGGCAACAATGAGCAGTTCTTC.

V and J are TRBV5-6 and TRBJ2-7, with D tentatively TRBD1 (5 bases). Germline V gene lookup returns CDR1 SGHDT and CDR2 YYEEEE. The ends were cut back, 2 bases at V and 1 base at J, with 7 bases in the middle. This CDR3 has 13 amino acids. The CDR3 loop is CASSLRGSYEQYF. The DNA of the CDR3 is TGTGCCAGCAGCTTAAGGGGTTCCTACGAGCAGTACTTC. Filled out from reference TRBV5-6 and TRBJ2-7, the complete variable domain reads DAGVTQSPTHLIKTRGQQVTLRCSPKSGHDTVSWYQQALGQGPQFIFQYYEEEERQRGNFPDRFSGHQFPNYSSELNVNALLLGDSALYLCASSLRGSYEQYFGPGTRLTVT.

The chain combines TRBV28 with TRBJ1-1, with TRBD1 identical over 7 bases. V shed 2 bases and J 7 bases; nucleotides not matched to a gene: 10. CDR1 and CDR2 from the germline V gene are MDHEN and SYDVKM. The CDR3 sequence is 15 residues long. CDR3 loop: CASSLRSGGKNEAFF. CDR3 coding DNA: TGTGCCAGCAGTTTACGCTCAGGGGGAAAGAATGAAGCTTTCTTT.

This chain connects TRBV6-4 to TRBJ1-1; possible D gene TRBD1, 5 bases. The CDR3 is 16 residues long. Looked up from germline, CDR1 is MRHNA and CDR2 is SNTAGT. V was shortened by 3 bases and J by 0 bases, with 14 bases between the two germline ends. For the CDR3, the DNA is TGTGCCAGCAGTGATTCGGAAGACAGAGTGAACACTGAAGCTTTCTTT. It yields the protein CASSDSEDRVNTEAFF.

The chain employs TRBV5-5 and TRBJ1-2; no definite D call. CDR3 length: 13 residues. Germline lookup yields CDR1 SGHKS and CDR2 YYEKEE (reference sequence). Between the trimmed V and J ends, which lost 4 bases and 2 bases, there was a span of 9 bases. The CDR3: CASSAGGNYGYTF. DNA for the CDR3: TGTGCCAGCAGCGCGGGCGGGAACTATGGCTACACCTTC.